These T cell receptor beta chains were read from a single sample in a study of early T cells in non-severe SARS-CoV-2 infection. TCRdb called the 5' RACE reads again in MiXCR, with one record for every CDR3 protein. The sample includes around 44,000 distinct CDR3 sequences, 6% to 7% of them seen just once. The sample in question was whole blood, obtained at baseline. Source of these receptors: an adult who was a healthcare worker with PCR-confirmed SARS-CoV-2 infection or an uninfected control (not recorded which). The CDR3 runs from the conserved cysteine through the conserved F or W. A D gene is named only where the DNA matches it firmly. Rows give clone size only sometimes, using once, few, many, or a class for an expanded clone.

size | J | V | D | DNA | CDR3
many | TRBJ2-7 | TRBV5-4 | TRBD1 | TGTGCCAGCAGTAGGCAGGGGGTTTACGAGCAGTACTTC | CASSRQGVYEQYF
few | TRBJ2-1 | TRBV2 | - | TGTGCCAGCAGCCAAGCGATTTTTAATGAGCAGTTCTTC | CASSQAIFNEQFF
many | TRBJ2-1 | TRBV29-1 | - | TGCAGCGGTGGGGGGACAGCGTCCTACAATGAGCAGTTCTTC | CSGGGTASYNEQFF
many | TRBJ1-2 | TRBV29-1 | - | TGCAGCGTTGAATTCGGCTTAGGGGGGAACTACACCTTC | CSVEFGLGGNYTF
few | TRBJ1-1 | TRBV19 | TRBD1 | TGTGCCAGTAGCCCTCAGGGGGGTGTCGGCACTGAAGCTTTCTTT | CASSPQGGVGTEAFF
many | TRBJ1-3 | TRBV5-1 | - | TGCGCCAGCAGCTTGAAAGGGTTCGACTCTGGAAACACCATATATTTT | CASSLKGFDSGNTIYF
few | TRBJ2-1 | TRBV27 | TRBD1 | TGTGCCAGCAGTTCTGGCAGGGGGATCTACAATGAGCAGTTCTTC | CASSSGRGIYNEQFF
many | TRBJ2-7 | TRBV4-2 | - | TGTGCCAGCAGCCAAGATAATTCCTTGGCGGGAAGTTCCGACGAGCAGTACTTC | CASSQDNSLAGSSDEQYF
few | TRBJ2-1 | TRBV5-6 | TRBD2 | TGTGCCAGCAGCATCACTAGCGGGAGAATCGATGAGCAGTTCTTC | CASSITSGRIDEQFF
- | TRBJ1-3 | TRBV5-6 | - | TGTGCCAGCAGCTTGGATCCGCGAGACTTAAACACCATATATTTT | CASSLDPRDLNTIYF
few | TRBJ2-5 | TRBV12-3/TRBV12-4 | - | TGTGCCAGCAGTTTGAGTGGGAGGAGGGGAGAGACCCAGTACTTC | CASSLSGRRGETQYF
few | TRBJ2-5 | TRBV4-2 | TRBD2 | TGTGCCAGCAGCCCCCCTAGCGGGGGCCAAGAGACCCAGTACTTC | CASSPPSGGQETQYF
- | TRBJ2-1 | TRBV5-1 | - | TGCGCCAGCAGCTTACAATACAATGAGCAGTTCTTC | CASSLQYNEQFF
few | TRBJ2-7 | TRBV7-2 | - | TGTGCCAGCAACTCCCGGGACGGTCCCTACGAGCAGTACTTC | CASNSRDGPYEQYF
- | TRBJ2-1 | TRBV12-3/TRBV12-4 | - | TGTGCCAGCAGTCAACAGGGCCTATACAATGAGCAGTTCTTC | CASSQQGLYNEQFF
many | TRBJ2-1 | TRBV20-1 | - | TGCAGTGCTAGCCGTGGCCACCACAACAATGAGCAGTTCTTC | CSASRGHHNNEQFF
- | TRBJ2-3 | TRBV29-1 | TRBD1 | TGCAGCGTTGCCCTCGGGACAGGGGGGGATACGCAGTATTTT | CSVALGTGGDTQYF
many | TRBJ2-3 | TRBV5-8 | TRBD1 | TGTGCCAGCAGCGCCCCGGGACAGATATCTAGCACAGATACGCAGTATTTT | CASSAPGQISSTDTQYF
many | TRBJ1-1 | TRBV7-9 | - | TGTGCCAGCAGCCCCGAGCCGGCTAAAGCTTTCTTT | CASSPEPAKAFF
- | TRBJ1-6 | TRBV2 | - | TGTGCCACCAGAATAGGGGACTTAAATTCACCCCTCCACTTT | CATRIGDLNSPLHF
few | TRBJ2-7 | TRBV29-1 | TRBD2 | TGCAGCGCGGAGCTAGCGGGAGAGGGGTACGAGCAGTACTTC | CSAELAGEGYEQYF
- | TRBJ2-7 | TRBV6-5 | TRBD1 | TGTGCCAGCAGGAAGGACAGGGGGACCTACGAGCAGTACTTC | CASRKDRGTYEQYF
- | TRBJ1-3 | TRBV7-9 | TRBD1 | TGTGCCAGCAGCTCACAGGGGGCTGGAAACACCATATATTTT | CASSSQGAGNTIYF
- | TRBJ1-6 | TRBV3-1 | - | TGTGCCAGCAGCCAGGGACGCGGTTCACCCCTCCACTTT | CASSQGRGSPLHF
many | TRBJ2-7 | TRBV12-3/TRBV12-4 | - | TGTGCCAGCAGTTTAGCGAGGGCTTACGAGCAGTACTTC | CASSLARAYEQYF
- | TRBJ2-4 | TRBV12-3/TRBV12-4 | - | TGTGCCAGCAGTTTCCGTAGCGCCAAAAACATTCAGTACTTC | CASSFRSAKNIQYF
many | TRBJ2-1 | TRBV27 | TRBD2 | TGTGCCAGTTCCTTAGCGGGGCTCTCCTACAATGAGCAGTTCTTC | CASSLAGLSYNEQFF
few | TRBJ2-3 | TRBV5-5 | TRBD2 | TGTGCCAGCAGCTGGGGGACTAGCGGGGCAGATACGCAGTATTTT | CASSWGTSGADTQYF
many | TRBJ2-4 | TRBV4-1 | - | TGCGCCAGCAGCCAAGATCTCAACAGTCGTTTTCAGTACTTC | CASSQDLNSRFQYF
- | TRBJ2-2 | TRBV28 | - | TGTGCCAGCAGTTTCGGGGCCTCGGGGGAGCTGTTTTTT | CASSFGASGELFF
many | TRBJ2-7 | TRBV20-1 | - | TGCAGCCCCCGGGCGGGAAATGTGGACGAGCAGTACTTC | CSPRAGNVDEQYF
few | TRBJ1-5 | TRBV24-1 | - | TGTGCCACCAGTGACCAGGGACGGAGGTTCCATTTT | CATSDQGRRFHF
many | TRBJ1-1 | TRBV28 | - | TGTGCCAGCAGTTTAAGGCGTCTCATAAACACTGAAGCTTTCTTT | CASSLRRLINTEAFF
many | TRBJ2-5 | TRBV24-1 | TRBD2 | TGTGCCACCAGTGATTTGGCGGGAGGGCCGCTTCCGGAGACCCAGTACTTC | CATSDLAGGPLPETQYF
many | TRBJ2-3 | TRBV6-4 | TRBD2 | TGTGCCAGCAGTGACGGGCTAGCGGACAGCACAGATACGCAGTATTTT | CASSDGLADSTDTQYF
few | TRBJ1-1 | TRBV6-1 | - | TGTGCCAGCAGTGGGCAGGGTGTGTACACTGAAGCTTTCTTT | CASSGQGVYTEAFF
many | TRBJ2-1 | TRBV7-9 | - | TGTGCCAGCCAACGCAGTAGCTCCTACAATGAGCAGTTCTTC | CASQRSSSYNEQFF
few | TRBJ1-2 | TRBV3-1 | - | TGTGCCAGCAGCCCCCAATTCGGACAGCTCTATGGCTACACCTTC | CASSPQFGQLYGYTF
few | TRBJ2-1 | TRBV3-1 | - | TGTGCCAGCAGTCAAGGGGGGCGTGAGCAGTTCTTC | CASSQGGREQFF
many | TRBJ2-7 | TRBV20-1 | - | TGCAGTGCCCTCGGGCTGGGGGTAACTTACGAGCAGTACTTC | CSALGLGVTYEQYF
many | TRBJ2-7 | TRBV12-3/TRBV12-4 | TRBD2 | TGTGCCAGCAGTATTAGCGGGAGCTCCTACGAGCAGTACTTC | CASSISGSSYEQYF
few | TRBJ1-2 | TRBV13 | - | TGTGCCAGCAGCTTGACTAACTATGGCTACACCTTC | CASSLTNYGYTF
many | TRBJ2-3 | TRBV6-5 | TRBD2 | TGTGCCAGCAGCCTCGGACTAGCGGGGAGGGCAGATACGCAGTATTTT | CASSLGLAGRADTQYF
few | TRBJ2-5 | TRBV29-1 | TRBD2 | TGCAGCGTTGAAGGGGGGAGGGTATTAGAGACCCAGTACTTC | CSVEGGRVLETQYF
few | TRBJ1-6 | TRBV12-2 | - | TGTGCAAGTCGCATCCGGGACAGGAGTTTTAATTCACCCCTCCACTTT | CASRIRDRSFNSPLHF
- | TRBJ1-2 | TRBV7-2 | - | TGTGCCAGCAGCCCCCGACGGAATTACTATGGCTACACCTTC | CASSPRRNYYGYTF
- | TRBJ2-3 | TRBV29-1 | - | TGCAGCGTGGGAGCGTACTCCCCCACAGATACGCAGTATTTT | CSVGAYSPTDTQYF
many | TRBJ2-7 | TRBV9 | - | TGTGCCAGCAGCGTAGGGGGGAGCTACGAGCAGTACTTC | CASSVGGSYEQYF
many | TRBJ2-7 | TRBV11-2 | - | TGTGCCAGCAGCTTAGATGTGGCTAGCGACGAGCAGTACTTC | CASSLDVASDEQYF
- | TRBJ2-1 | TRBV24-1 | - | TGTGCCACCAGTGTTCTTGGATACAATGAGCAGTTCTTC | CATSVLGYNEQFF
many | TRBJ2-1 | TRBV7-9 | - | TGTGCCAGCAGCCAACAACGGGGACCCCTCCCCTACAATGAGCAGTTCTTC | CASSQQRGPLPYNEQFF
many | TRBJ2-1 | TRBV6-5 | - | TGTGCCAGCAGTCCTCTGCTTTCCGGGGAGAGCTCCTACAATGAGCAGTTCTTC | CASSPLLSGESSYNEQFF
- | TRBJ2-5 | TRBV18 | TRBD2 | TGTGCCAGCTCACCACCCGGCACTAGCGGGGGCCAAGAGACCCAGTACTTC | CASSPPGTSGGQETQYF
few | TRBJ1-6 | TRBV6-1 | - | TGTGCCAGCAGTGAAGATTACAGGAGTTCACCCCTCCACTTT | CASSEDYRSSPLHF
- | TRBJ1-2 | TRBV7-2 | - | TGTGCCAGCAGCCTCTCACAGGACGGGTCCTATGGCTACACCTTC | CASSLSQDGSYGYTF